These T cell receptor beta chains were read from a single sample in a study of T cell responses to AZD1222 COVID-19 vaccine. The method was immunoSEQ multiplex PCR; TCRdb's version includes in-frame clones alone and lacks a portion of them. The sample yields under 150,000 clones, about nine tenths seen once. The sequences come from peripheral blood, collected 28 days after the second AZD1222 dose. These receptors came from an adult who received the AZD1222 COVID-19 vaccine. Both conserved end residues are trimmed from each CDR3.

V: TRBV5-4; CDR3: ASSFDSYSVYGYT
V: TRBV6-6; CDR3: ASSRDVQSGLSNQPQH
V: TRBV7-6; CDR3: ASSLTGFSSPLH
V: TRBV7-8; CDR3: ASSLGSGRNTIY
V: TRBV5-4; CDR3: ATFGRGLRTEAF
V: TRBV25-1; CDR3: ASSSETGLAVYEQY
V: TRBV6-5; CDR3: ASSLRQGGDTEAF
V: TRBV5-1; CDR3: ASSLGGREVRGYGYT
V: TRBV7-8; CDR3: ASSPFGEGTEAF
V: TRBV18; CDR3: ASSPPGQGMNTEAF
V: TRBV7-6; CDR3: ASSFGQNRGDTQY
V: TRBV7-8; CDR3: ASSLKGDLLAGTKDEQF
V: TRBV6-6; CDR3: ASSPPAENQPQH
V: TRBV27; CDR3: ASSLRTGSNQPQH
V: TRBV19; CDR3: ASSILAGITDTQY
V: TRBV21-1; CDR3: ASSIPNPGTGCSPLH
V: TRBV28; CDR3: ASSRQGASTDTQY